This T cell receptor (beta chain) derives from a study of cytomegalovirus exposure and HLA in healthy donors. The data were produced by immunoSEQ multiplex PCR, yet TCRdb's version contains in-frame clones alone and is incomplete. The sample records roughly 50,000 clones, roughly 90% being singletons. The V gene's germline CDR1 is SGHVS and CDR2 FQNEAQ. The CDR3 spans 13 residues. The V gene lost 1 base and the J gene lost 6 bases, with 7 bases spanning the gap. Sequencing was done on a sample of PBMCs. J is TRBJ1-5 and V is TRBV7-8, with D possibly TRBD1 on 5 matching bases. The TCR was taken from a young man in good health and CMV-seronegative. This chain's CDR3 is CASSLVGGQPQHF. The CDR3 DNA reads TGTGCCAGCAGCTTAGTGGGGGGTCAGCCCCAGCATTTT. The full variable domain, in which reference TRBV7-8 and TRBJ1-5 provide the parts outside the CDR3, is GAGVSQSPRYKVAKRGQDVALRCDPISGHVSLFWYQQALGQGPEFLTYFQNEAQLDKSGLPSDRFFAERPEGSVSTLKIQRTQQEDSAVYLCASSLVGGQPQHFGDGTRLSIL.